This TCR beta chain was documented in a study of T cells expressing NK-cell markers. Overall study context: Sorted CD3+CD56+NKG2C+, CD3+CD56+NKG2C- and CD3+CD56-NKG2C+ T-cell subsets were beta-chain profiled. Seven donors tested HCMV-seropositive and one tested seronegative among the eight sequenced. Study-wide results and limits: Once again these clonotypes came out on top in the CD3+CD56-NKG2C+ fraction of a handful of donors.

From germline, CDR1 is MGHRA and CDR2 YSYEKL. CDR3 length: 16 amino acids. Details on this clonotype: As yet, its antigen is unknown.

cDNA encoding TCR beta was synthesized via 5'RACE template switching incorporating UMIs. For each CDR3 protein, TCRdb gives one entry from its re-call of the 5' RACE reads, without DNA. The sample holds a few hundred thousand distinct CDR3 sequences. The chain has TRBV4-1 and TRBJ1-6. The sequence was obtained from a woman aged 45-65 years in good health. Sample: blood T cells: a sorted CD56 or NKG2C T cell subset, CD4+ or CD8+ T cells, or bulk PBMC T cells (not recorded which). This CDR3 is CASSQEGFSYNSPLHF.